These T cell receptor beta chains were read from a single sample in a study of T cells in Graves' hyperthyroidism and ophthalmopathy. One entry per CDR3 protein, called by TCRdb with MiXCR from the multiplex PCR reads. This table holds hundreds of thousands of distinct CDR3 sequences, approximately 24% found once. Sequencing was done on a sample of blood. Receptors originate from a woman aged 25 to 39 with Graves' ophthalmopathy. The CDR3 runs from the conserved cysteine through the conserved F or W. Fields, in order: clone size, J gene, V gene, D gene, CDR3 protein, CDR3 DNA. D genes are given only for firm matches. Expanded clones are given a class, and other clones once, few, many or no size at all.

few | TRBJ2-5 | TRBV6-1 | TRBD2 | CASSGTSGRAQETQYF | TGTGCCAGCTCCGGGACTAGCGGGAGGGCTCAAGAGACCCAGTACTTC
many | TRBJ1-1 | TRBV5-1 | TRBD1 | CASSLPGQGREAFF | TGCGCCAGCAGCCTGCCGGGACAGGGTCGTGAGGCTTTCTTT
few | TRBJ2-5 | TRBV28 | TRBD2 | CASSSGLADEETQYF | TGTGCCAGCAGTTCCGGACTAGCCGATGAAGAGACCCAGTACTTC
few | TRBJ1-1 | TRBV7-2 | NA | CASSLAQTVMNTEAFF | TGTGCCAGCAGCTTAGCTCAGACAGTAATGAACACTGAAGCTTTCTTT
few | TRBJ1-1 | TRBV18 | TRBD1 | CASSRQGVSTEAFF | TGTGCCAGCTCCCGACAGGGTGTAAGCACTGAAGCTTTCTTT
many | TRBJ1-6 | TRBV12-5 | TRBD1 | CASGLGSTGGNSPLHF | TGTGCTAGTGGTTTGGGCTCGACAGGGGGCAATTCACCCCTCCACTTT
many | TRBJ1-5 | TRBV20-1 | NA | CSATGTGSNQPQHF | TGCAGTGCTACGGGAACAGGGAGCAATCAGCCCCAGCATTTT
many | TRBJ1-1 | TRBV7-9 | NA | CASSLGIGAEAFF | TGTGCCAGCAGCTTAGGGATTGGGGCTGAAGCTTTCTTT
NA | TRBJ1-5 | TRBV30 | NA | CAWSAPGFGGQPQHF | TGTGCCTGGAGTGCCCCTGGGTTTGGGGGTCAGCCCCAGCATTTT
many | TRBJ2-5 | TRBV6-1 | NA | CASRQRDTTLETQYF | TGTGCCAGCAGGCAGCGGGACACGACTTTAGAGACCCAGTACTTC
many | TRBJ1-1 | TRBV10-3 | NA | CAISMGWGNTEAFF | TGTGCCATCTCGATGGGATGGGGCAACACTGAAGCTTTCTTT
NA | TRBJ1-3 | TRBV15 | NA | CATSAGQAGNTIYF | TGTGCCACCAGCGCAGGGCAGGCTGGAAACACCATATATTTT
NA | TRBJ2-5 | TRBV7-9 | NA | CASSSQGSGETQYF | TGTGCCAGCAGCTCCCAGGGATCCGGGGAGACCCAGTACTTC
NA | TRBJ2-7 | TRBV6-2/TRBV6-3 | NA | CASSYRADGIGDPSYEQYF | TGTGCCAGCAGTTACAGGGCCGACGGGATCGGGGACCCCTCCTACGAGCAGTACTTC
many | TRBJ1-1 | TRBV27 | NA | CASSRQTHTEAFF | TGTGCCAGCAGTCGCCAGACCCACACTGAAGCTTTCTTT
NA | TRBJ2-7 | TRBV2 | NA | CASSSAIYEQYF | TGTGCCAGCAGTTCAGCCATCTACGAGCAGTACTTC
many | TRBJ1-2 | TRBV6-5 | NA | CASSYMGSYGYTF | TGTGCCAGCAGTTACATGGGGTCCTATGGCTACACCTTC
NA | TRBJ1-2 | TRBV7-9 | TRBD1 | CASEQGARGYTF | TGTGCCAGCGAACAGGGGGCCCGTGGCTACACCTTC
few | TRBJ1-1 | TRBV18 | NA | CASTPSGEGYTEAFF | TGTGCCAGCACCCCATCAGGGGAGGGGTACACTGAAGCTTTCTTT
NA | TRBJ2-1 | TRBV5-1 | NA | CASSLGYSNEQFF | TGCGCCAGCAGCTTGGGATACAGCAATGAGCAGTTCTTC
NA | TRBJ1-5 | TRBV11-2 | NA | CASSFLAPGAGQPQHF | TGTGCCAGCAGCTTTCTCGCTCCAGGGGCCGGTCAGCCCCAGCATTTT
NA | TRBJ2-2 | TRBV6-1 | NA | CASSMDVAFGELFF | TGTGCCAGCAGTATGGACGTAGCTTTTGGGGAGCTGTTTTTT
NA | TRBJ2-5 | TRBV29-1 | TRBD1 | CSVQAGGPETQYF | TGCAGCGTTCAGGCAGGGGGCCCAGAGACCCAGTACTTC
many | TRBJ2-7 | TRBV29-1 | NA | CSVAMGNEQYF | TGCAGCGTTGCGATGGGAAACGAGCAGTACTTC
many | TRBJ1-1 | TRBV12-3/TRBV12-4 | NA | CASTQRGGSRRDTEAFF | TGTGCCAGCACCCAACGGGGGGGTTCTAGGCGGGACACTGAAGCTTTCTTT
few | TRBJ1-3 | TRBV7-9 | NA | CASSTLGGNTIYF | TGTGCCAGCAGCACCCTCGGGGGAAACACCATATATTTT
NA | TRBJ1-1 | TRBV12-3/TRBV12-4 | NA | CASSPPLGNTEAFF | TGTGCCAGCAGCCCTCCCCTTGGGAACACTGAAGCTTTCTTT
NA | TRBJ2-7 | TRBV6-1 | NA | CASSASPGNGYEQYF | TGTGCCAGCAGCGCCAGCCCCGGGAATGGCTACGAGCAGTACTTC
few | TRBJ2-7 | TRBV29-1 | TRBD1 | CSVAAGTGRDEQYF | TGCAGCGTCGCAGCCGGGACAGGGAGGGACGAGCAGTACTTC
NA | TRBJ2-2 | TRBV2 | TRBD1 | CASSEGPGGTGELFF | TGTGCCAGCAGTGAAGGGCCAGGGGGAACTGGGGAGCTGTTTTTT
many | TRBJ1-5 | TRBV6-1 | NA | CASSEYRTNQPQHF | TGTGCCAGCAGTGAATACAGGACAAATCAGCCCCAGCATTTT
NA | TRBJ2-2 | TRBV9 | NA | CASSVTGLPTNTGELFF | TGTGCCAGCAGCGTCACGGGACTCCCAACCAACACCGGGGAGCTGTTTTTT
many | TRBJ1-2 | TRBV24-1 | NA | CATSLGYTF | TGTGCCACCAGTCTCGGCTACACCTTC
NA | TRBJ1-2 | TRBV20-1 | TRBD1 | CSASRRTRGQGQRGYTF | TGCAGTGCTAGTAGGAGAACAAGAGGACAGGGCCAGAGGGGCTACACCTTC
NA | TRBJ2-7 | TRBV10-3 | TRBD2 | CAISVGTSGDYEQYF | TGTGCCATCAGTGTTGGAACTAGCGGAGACTACGAGCAGTACTTC
few | TRBJ2-7 | TRBV6-2/TRBV6-3 | NA | CASSWPGYEQYF | TGTGCCAGCAGTTGGCCGGGGTACGAGCAGTACTTC
NA | TRBJ1-2 | TRBV4-2 | NA | CASTSGPSLTF | TGTGCCAGCACCTCCGGGCCCTCCTTAACCTTC
NA | TRBJ1-3 | TRBV30 | NA | CALGRGNTIYF | TGTGCGTTGGGACGTGGAAACACCATATATTTT
many | TRBJ2-7 | TRBV7-8 | TRBD2 | CASSSSQAGGGFEQYF | TGTGCCAGCAGCAGCTCTCAGGCGGGGGGAGGCTTCGAGCAGTACTTC
many | TRBJ2-7 | TRBV6-2/TRBV6-3 | NA | CATRRIVSEQYF | TGTGCCACAAGACGAATTGTAAGCGAGCAGTACTTC
many | TRBJ1-1 | TRBV2 | NA | CASSEGSVPEAFF | TGTGCCAGCAGTGAGGGCAGCGTTCCTGAAGCTTTCTTT
NA | TRBJ2-7 | TRBV6-1 | TRBD2 | CASSRRLAATYEQYF | TGTGCCAGCAGCCGAAGACTAGCGGCTACCTACGAGCAGTACTTC
many | TRBJ2-2 | TRBV6-4 | NA | CASSLAGTTNTGELFF | TGTGCCAGCAGCCTGGCCGGGACAACGAACACCGGGGAGCTGTTTTTT
NA | TRBJ1-5 | TRBV6-1 | NA | CASSRGAGNQPQHF | TGTGCCAGCAGTAGGGGAGCAGGGAATCAGCCCCAGCATTTT
many | TRBJ1-1 | TRBV18 | TRBD1 | CASSPVTGPNTEAFF | TGTGCCAGCTCACCAGTGACAGGGCCGAACACTGAAGCTTTCTTT
many | TRBJ1-5 | TRBV10-3 | NA | CAISVESSNQPQHF | TGTGCCATCAGTGTAGAGTCCAGCAATCAGCCCCAGCATTTT
many | TRBJ2-5 | TRBV7-9 | NA | CASSDRSQETQYF | TGTGCCAGCAGCGACAGGAGCCAAGAGACCCAGTACTTC
few | TRBJ2-7 | TRBV30 | NA | CAQRGSYEQYF | TGTGCCCAACGGGGCAGCTACGAGCAGTACTTC